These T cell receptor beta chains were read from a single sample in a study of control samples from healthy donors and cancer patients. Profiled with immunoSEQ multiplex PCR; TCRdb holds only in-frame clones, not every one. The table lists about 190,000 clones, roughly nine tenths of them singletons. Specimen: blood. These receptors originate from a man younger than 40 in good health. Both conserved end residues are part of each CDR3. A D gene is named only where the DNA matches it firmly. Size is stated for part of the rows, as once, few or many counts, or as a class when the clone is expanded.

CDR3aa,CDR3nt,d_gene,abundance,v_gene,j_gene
CASRNREEQYF,TGCGCCAGCAGAAATAGGGAGGAGCAGTACTTC,.,.,TRBV5-1,TRBJ2-7
CASSNRDMGHGYTF,TGTGCCAGTAGTAACCGGGACATGGGACATGGCTACACCTTC,.,.,TRBV19,TRBJ1-2
CALIRSSTTEAFF,TGTGCCTTGATACGCTCCTCCACCACTGAAGCTTTCTTT,.,few,TRBV30,TRBJ1-1
CASSHAGGESNQPQHF,TGTGCCAGCAGCCACGCAGGGGGCGAGAGCAATCAGCCCCAGCATTTT,TRBD1,.,TRBV7-9,TRBJ1-5
CCSADSNLYGYTF,TGCTGTTCGGCGGACAGTAATCTCTATGGCTACACCTTC,.,.,TRBV29-1,TRBJ1-2
CASSEDISGTEAFF,TGTGCCAGCAGTGAAGATATATCGGGGACTGAAGCTTTCTTT,.,.,TRBV6-1,TRBJ1-1
CASSEVRTLWAGELFF,TGCGCCAGCAGTGAGGTTCGGACTCTCTGGGCCGGGGAGCTGTTTTTT,.,few,TRBV10-1,TRBJ2-2
CASSLEQEEDGYTF,TGTGCCAGCAGCTTGGAACAGGAAGAAGATGGCTACACCTTC,.,few,TRBV5-4,TRBJ1-2
CASSLDDSISGDTEAFF,TGTGCCAGCTCACTCGACGACAGCATCTCTGGGGACACTGAAGCTTTCTTT,.,.,TRBV18,TRBJ1-1
CASSQDGGTGGEQYF,TGTGCCAGCAGCCAAGATGGCGGGACCGGGGGCGAGCAGTACTTC,.,.,TRBV4-2,TRBJ2-7
CASSQEAGASTGELFF,TGTGCCAGCAGCCAAGAGGCGGGGGCGTCCACCGGGGAGCTGTTTTTT,.,once,TRBV3-1/TRBV3-2,TRBJ2-2
CASSEGGSPLHF,TGCGCCAGCAGTGAGGGGGGTTCACCCCTCCACTTT,.,.,TRBV10-1,TRBJ1-6
CASSNFSPDTQYF,TGTGCCAGTAGTAATTTTTCGCCAGATACGCAGTATTTT,.,.,TRBV19,TRBJ2-3
CASSQRDRDAFF,TGTGCCAGCAGCCAAAGGGACAGGGACGCTTTCTTT,TRBD1,.,TRBV3-1/TRBV3-2,TRBJ1-1
CASSPGESYEQYF,TGTGCCAGTTCACCAGGGGAATCCTACGAGCAGTACTTC,.,.,TRBV9,TRBJ2-7
CASSQDTGINQPQHF,TGCGCCAGCAGCCAAGACACAGGGATCAATCAGCCCCAGCATTTT,.,.,TRBV4-1,TRBJ1-5
CASSGNEGQPQHF,TGTGCCAGCAGTGGGAACGAAGGGCAGCCCCAGCATTTT,.,.,TRBV12-3/TRBV12-4,TRBJ1-5
CASSLGTNNEQFF,TGCGCCAGCAGCCTAGGGACAAATAATGAGCAGTTCTTC,.,.,TRBV5-1,TRBJ2-1
CASRAGRGTGELFF,TGTGCCAGCCGAGCGGGCCGGGGCACCGGGGAGCTGTTTTTT,.,.,TRBV27,TRBJ2-2
CASSLEPRGVTEAFF,TGTGCCAGCAGCTTAGAACCCAGGGGTGTCACTGAAGCTTTCTTT,.,.,TRBV7-8,TRBJ1-1
CASSLFLNTEAFF,TGTGCCAGCAGTTTATTCCTGAACACTGAAGCTTTCTTT,.,.,TRBV27,TRBJ1-1
CASRTGTGTDTQYF,TGTGCCAGCAGGACCGGGACAGGGACAGATACGCAGTATTTT,TRBD1,.,TRBV2,TRBJ2-3
CASSLLGTVSATDTQYF,TGCGCCAGCAGCTTGTTAGGTACGGTCTCGGCCACAGATACGCAGTATTTT,.,.,TRBV5-1,TRBJ2-3
CASSSGGNEKLFF,TGTGCCAGCAGCTCTGGCGGTAATGAAAAACTGTTTTTT,.,.,TRBV7-2,TRBJ1-4
CASRASGVGELFF,TGTGCCAGCCGGGCTAGCGGTGTGGGGGAGCTGTTTTTT,TRBD2,.,TRBV19,TRBJ2-2
CASRPGGAYTGELFF,TGTGCCAGCAGGCCAGGGGGCGCGTACACCGGGGAGCTGTTTTTT,TRBD1,once,TRBV9,TRBJ2-2
CASSGADGLSGNTIYF,TGCGCCAGCAGCGGAGCTGACGGACTCTCTGGAAACACCATATATTTT,.,.,TRBV5-1,TRBJ1-3
CASSGDRGNAEAFF,TGCGCCAGCAGTGGGGACCGCGGAAACGCTGAAGCTTTCTTT,.,.,TRBV10-2,TRBJ1-1
CASSWGLAGGEQYF,TGTGCCAGCAGCTGGGGACTAGCGGGAGGCGAGCAGTACTTC,TRBD2,.,TRBV5-6,TRBJ2-7
CASSIGPQETQYF,TGTGCCAGTAGTATTGGCCCTCAAGAGACCCAGTACTTC,.,.,TRBV19,TRBJ2-5
CASSFLPPSGGLSPLHF,TGTGCCAGCAGTTTTCTCCCCCCGTCAGGGGGCCTTTCACCCCTCCACTTT,TRBD1,few,TRBV27,TRBJ1-6